This record looks at one T cell receptor beta chain sequence and its context. Its antigen remains unknown. The source of the sample is a study of post-analysis software for immune sequencing data. V gave up 5 bases and J gave up 6 bases, with 14 bases separating them. The length of the CDR3 is 14 residues. Germline CDR1 MNHEY, CDR2 SVGAGI. Unique-molecular-identifier-tagged TCR beta cDNA libraries were used. MiXCR was run by TCRdb on the PCR reads, yielding one entry per CDR3 protein. The data hold hundreds of thousands of distinct CDR3 sequences, with approximately 33% observed a single time. Findings and caveats of the study: Elevated frequency relative to controls characterized 4 or 5 TRBV segments in patients, TRBV5-6, TRBV5-1 and TRBV20-1 among them.

This sequence originates from a girl aged 5-17 years with multiple sclerosis. Sequenced: blood. V gene TRBV6-5 combines with J gene TRBJ1-5; D call uncertain. For the CDR3, the DNA is TGTGCCAGCAGTATGGACGGCTCGAGTCAGCCCCAGCATTTT. Its translation is CASSMDGSSQPQHF.